This T cell receptor (beta chain) was captured by sequencing in a study of prognosis after radiotherapy for stage I lung cancer. For the study at large: Tumors proved to be squamous cell carcinoma in 6 to 8 patients and represented adenocarcinoma in twelve.

Two-round multiplex PCR on genomic DNA was the method by which TCR beta CDR3 was amplified. Round-one PCR had primers specific to each TRBV and TRBJ gene. TCRdb ran MiXCR on the multiplex PCR reads and lists one entry per CDR3 protein. The sample gives 30,000 to 35,000 distinct CDR3 sequences, about half of which show up once; approximately 16% is in the top ten. The CDR3 spans 15 residues. The V gene's germline CDR1 is MRHNA and CDR2 SNTAGT. Trimming removed 4 bases from V and 3 bases from J; junction bases left unmatched: 2. Sequences were derived from PBMCs, sampled before or after stereotactic body radiation therapy (not recorded which). The V gene is TRBV6-4, the J gene TRBJ2-1; 11 bases are a match to TRBD1. The origin of this receptor is a donor over 45 with non-small cell lung cancer. CDR3 amino acids: CASSAGTGGYNEQFF. CDR3 DNA: TGTGCCAGCAGTGCCGGGACAGGGGGCTACAATGAGCAGTTCTTC.